The 19 T cell receptor beta chains below all came from one sample that was sequenced in a study of T cell repertoires in cytomegalovirus infection. MiXCR, run by TCRdb on the reads, gives a single entry per CDR3 protein. Of about 530,000 distinct CDR3 sequences listed, around 27% are singletons. Input material: PBMCs. These receptors all come from a human donor in good health (CMV status not recorded). Some clones in this sample may be carry-over from other donors' samples.

The rearrangement joins TRBV12-3 or TRBV12-4 to TRBJ2-1; tentatively, D is TRBD2 (5 bases). This CDR3 is 14 amino acids long. V was shortened by 6 bases and J by 10 bases, with 19 bases between the two germline ends. The CDR3: CASSSNGRGGEQFF. The CDR3 DNA reads as TGTGCCAGCAGCAGTAATGGGAGAGGTGGGGAGCAGTTCTTC.

There are a few counts of this clonotype. The chain uses TRBV19 and TRBJ2-3; 8 bases agree with TRBD2. The CDR3 loop spans 14 amino acids. Germline CDR1 reads LNHDA; CDR2 reads SQIVND (reference sequence). V lost 4 bases to trimming and J lost 5 bases; unmatched junction nucleotides: 5. In nucleotides, the CDR3 is TGTGCCAGTAGTACGGGACTAGGAATAGATACGCAGTATTTT. It translates to CASSTGLGIDTQYF.

The chain couples TRBV28 to TRBJ1-1; no firm D call. CDR1 is MDHEN, CDR2 SYDVKM, per germline. The CDR3 runs 12 residues. The V gene lost 1 base and the J gene lost 10 bases, with 10 bases spanning the gap. The CDR3 reads CASSLSFLGAFF. CDR3 nucleotide sequence: TGTGCCAGCAGTTTATCGTTCCTCGGAGCTTTCTTT.

The V and J genes are TRBV6-2 or TRBV6-3 and TRBJ2-3; D might be TRBD1 (6 bases). Trimming removed 4 bases from V and 3 bases from J, with 11 bases in between. The germline V gene has CDR1 MNHEY and CDR2 SVGEGT. The CDR3 spans 14 residues. CDR3 sequence reads: CASSSQGWTDTQYF. In DNA form, the CDR3 reads TGTGCCAGCAGTTCCCAGGGGTGGACAGATACGCAGTATTTT.

This clonotype came up a few times. The CDR3: CASSLAFAEAFF. In DNA form, the CDR3 reads TGTGCCAGCAGTTTAGCGTTCGCTGAAGCTTTCTTT. This chain joins TRBV12-3 or TRBV12-4 and TRBJ1-1; D not resolved. Trimming pared 0 bases from V and 6 bases from J, leaving 5 bases between. CDR3 length: 12 amino acids.

The chain links TRBV10-3 to TRBJ2-1; TRBD2 agrees at 10 bases. CDR3 size: 14 residues. Germline lookup yields CDR1 ENHRY and CDR2 SYGVKD. V trimming: 8 bases; J trimming: 2 bases; junction bases outside the gene matches: 3. Here the CDR3 DNA reads TGTGCCATCTCCGGGACTAGCGCCTACAATGAGCAGTTCTTC. Protein sequence: CAISGTSAYNEQFF.

The V gene is TRBV5-5, the J gene TRBJ2-1, with a possible D match to TRBD2 (5 bases). CDR1 and CDR2 (germline): SGHKS, YYEKEE (reference sequence). The ends were cut back, 2 bases at V and 5 bases at J, with 14 bases in the middle. This CDR3 comprises 15 residues. Here the CDR3 reads CASSFTSGRNNEQFF. In DNA form, the CDR3 reads TGTGCCAGCAGCTTTACATCGGGGAGAAACAATGAGCAGTTCTTC. The variable domain in full, with the rest retrieved from reference TRBV5-5 and TRBJ2-1, is DAGVTQSPTHLIKTRGQQVTLRCSPISGHKSVSWYQQVLGQGPQFIFQYYEKEERGRGNFPDRFSARQFPNYSSELNVNALLLGDSALYLCASSFTSGRNNEQFFGPGTRLTVL.

The genes are TRBV6-1 and TRBJ1-2; a weak D match, TRBD1 (6 bases). Germline lookup yields CDR1 MNHNS and CDR2 SASEGT. The ends were cut back, 2 bases at V and 4 bases at J, with 14 bases in the middle. The CDR3 runs to 15 residues. CDR3 sequence (DNA): TGTGCCAGCAGTGAAACGTGGGGCAGGGGCTATGGCTACACCTTC. It encodes CASSETWGRGYGYTF.

This clonotype has more than one count but fewer than ten. V gene TRBV7-2 combines with J gene TRBJ1-6, with D unresolved. CDR3 length equals 18 residues. Deletions cut 5 bases from V and 2 bases from J, with 19 bases between. The V gene's germline CDR1 is SGHTA and CDR2 FQGNSA. CDR3 DNA: TGTGCCAGCAGCCCCTGGCCAGGTCGGGTTGCCTATAATTCACCCCTCCACTTT. Residues: CASSPWPGRVAYNSPLHF.

The chain recombines TRBV6-2 or TRBV6-3 with TRBJ2-7; maybe TRBD2 (6 bases). Germline V gives CDR1 MNHEY, CDR2 SVGEGT. The ends were cut back, 2 bases at V and 2 bases at J, with 22 bases in the middle. The length of the CDR3 is 18 residues. CDR3 sequence (DNA): TGTGCCAGCAGTTACCTCCGACGGACCACCGGCGGGGCCTACGAGCAGTACGTC. As protein: CASSYLRRTTGGAYEQYV.

The rearrangement joins TRBV14 to TRBJ2-5; the D is unclear. Germline CDR1 is SGHDN and CDR2 is FVKESK. Trimming left V 0 bases short and J 5 bases short, with 19 bases between. The CDR3 is 17 amino acids. The CDR3, as DNA: TGTGCCAGCAGCCAAGATTTTCGAACCAGCCTTCGGGAGACCCAGTACTTC. It codes for CASSQDFRTSLRETQYF.

This clonotype was seen a handful of times. The chain has TRBV6-8 and TRBJ2-7; TRBD2 agrees at 8 bases. Germline V lookup: CDR1 MNHGY, CDR2 SAAAGT. The V gene end was trimmed by 6 bases and the J gene end by 3 bases; junction bases not matched to a gene: 4. The CDR3 spans 13 residues. CDR3 region: CASRISGIYEQYV. In nucleotides, the CDR3 is TGTGCCAGCAGAATTAGCGGGATCTACGAGCAGTACGTC.

This rearrangement joins TRBV7-4 to TRBJ1-1; D perhaps matches TRBD1 (5 bases). The germline V gene has CDR1 SGHVT and CDR2 SQSDAQ. The length of the CDR3 is 15 residues. V was clipped by 5 bases and J by 4 bases, with 17 bases between them. CDR3 residues: CASSSSGTGTTEAFF. The CDR3 DNA is TGTGCCAGCAGCAGCTCCGGGACGGGAACCACTGAAGCTTTCTTT.

The gene calls are TRBV12-3 or TRBV12-4 and TRBJ2-3; no definite D call. The V end was cut by 7 bases, the J end by 0 bases, with 14 bases between. The CDR3 contains 15 residues. The CDR3 region is CASISMEPSTDTQYF. The CDR3 region has the DNA TGTGCCAGCATCTCCATGGAACCTAGCACAGATACGCAGTATTTT.

The chain recombines TRBV2 with TRBJ2-7; unclear D gene. In germline, CDR1 is SNHLY, CDR2 FYNNEI. V lost 1 base and J 0 bases, leaving 13 bases between the germline ends. This CDR3 comprises 16 residues. The CDR3 DNA reads as TGTGCCAGCAGTGAAGGGGGTAGGCGGAGCTCCTACGAGCAGTACTTC. Its translation is CASSEGGRRSSYEQYF.

This clonotype was counted a few times. Here the CDR3 DNA reads TGTGCCAGCAGCGTAAGGGACTTCGGCAATGAGCAGTTCTTC. Translating it yields CASSVRDFGNEQFF. This chain connects TRBV11-1 to TRBJ2-1, with D perhaps matching TRBD2 (6 bases). The germline V gene has CDR1 SGHAT and CDR2 FQDESV (reference sequence). This CDR3 region has 14 residues. Trimming stripped 5 bases from V and 6 bases from J, with 14 bases between.

This clonotype has at least ten counts. This rearrangement joins TRBV7-2 to TRBJ1-3, with TRBD1 as a possible D gene (5 bases). Between the trimmed V and J ends, which lost 5 bases and 0 bases, there was a span of 11 bases. Germline values: CDR1 SGHTA, CDR2 FQGNSA. CDR3 size: 15 residues. As DNA, the CDR3 is TGTGCCAGCAGCCCGGGACTGAGCTCTGGAAACACCATATATTTT. Translation: CASSPGLSSGNTIYF. Combining the CDR3 with reference TRBV7-2 and TRBJ1-3 gives the whole variable domain GAGVSQSPSNKVTEKGKDVELRCDPISGHTALYWYRQSLGQGLEFLIYFQGNSAPDKSGLPSDRFSAERTGGSVSTLTIQRTQQEDSAVYLCASSPGLSSGNTIYFGEGSWLTVV.

This clonotype was counted at least ten times. V and J are TRBV7-2 and TRBJ2-7; D assignment may be TRBD1 or TRBD2 (5 bases each). Trimming left V 5 bases short and J 5 bases short, with 13 bases between. This CDR3 region has 13 residues. The V gene's germline CDR1 is SGHTA and CDR2 FQGNSA. In DNA form, the CDR3 reads TGTGCCAGCAGCACCGGGACGGCGGACGAGCAGTACTTC. Encoded protein: CASSTGTADEQYF.

In this sample, this clonotype turned up many times. The rearrangement links TRBV7-2 to TRBJ1-1; D unresolved. The CDR3 totals 14 residues. The V end was cut by 3 bases, the J end by 5 bases, with 13 bases between. Germline CDR1 and CDR2: SGHTA and FQGNSA. The CDR3 sequence is CASSLDQVRTEAFF. The CDR3 DNA reads TGTGCCAGCAGCTTGGACCAGGTCCGGACTGAAGCTTTCTTT.